This T cell receptor beta chain is drawn from a study of cytomegalovirus exposure and HLA in healthy donors (dated by TCRdb to the late 2010s). Background on the whole study: An earlier analysis of several hundred of the donors reported 276 Gb of sequence data and 117 million unique TCR beta sequences obtained from about 179 million T cells. Typing coverage varied by locus: roughly 620-640 donors for A, B, C, DRB1 and DQB1; approximately 500 for DQA1; over 600 for DPA1; approximately 470 for DPB1. Along with the approximately 650-subject first cohort, a separate validation cohort of over a hundred different subjects was used. All discovery cohort repertoires had been generated on a single sequencing platform. A later genetic analysis took genome-wide SNP genotypes for about 55% of the 666 donors and used that subset as a discovery cohort. The genetic ancestry cluster associated with self-reported Caucasian donors included roughly 84% of the 300 to 450 genotyped donors. Donor age, sex, ethnicity and CMV serostatus were collected together with the repertoire data. An earlier analysis of approximately 580 of the donors used high-throughput TCR beta sequencing to judge whether each TCR beta V gene segment behaved as functional or pseudogenic. Among about 390 genotyped donors of the cohort, an average of roughly 240,000 unique TCR beta nucleotide sequences were sequenced per donor, roughly 20% of them non-productive. The study was designed to test whether signatures of past pathogen exposure could be identified by cataloging public T cell receptors. Approximately 300 gigabases of sequencing data and 91 million or so unique TCR sequences made up an early release that covered fewer than 650 HLA-typed donors. The later analysis used no new phenotypic data to find candidate immune exposures, relying instead on TCR beta sequences and their occurrence across donors. A later analysis re-examined previously published TCR beta repertoires from about 670 donors and added high-resolution HLA genotyping to investigate patterns of TCR occurrence. The study profiled the T cell repertoires of 666 subjects by immunosequencing and related them to cytomegalovirus serostatus. Five DR-DQ haplotypes were handled as single units for association and clustering, since linkage in the cohort was strong. To predict cytomegalovirus infection status, the study combined high-throughput TCR immunosequencing, statistical association of individual TCRs with disease status, and machine learning. Both class I and class II loci were covered by HLA typing, at four-digit resolution. General findings and caveats noted by the study authors: The classifier was reported to diagnose cytomegalovirus status with high specificity and sensitivity in both the original cohort and the validation cohort. According to a later analysis, TCR association rates differed among HLA loci, with DRB1 alleles showing the most associated TCRs and HLA-C alleles showing the fewest. According to a later genetic analysis, donors in an Asian-associated ancestry cluster had fewer N-insertions in productive TCRs than the roughly 660-donor mean. Several of the top co-occurrence clusters appeared to be linked to parvovirus B19, influenza, CMV and Epstein-Barr virus, according to a later analysis. It was suggested by the authors that the approach could potentially be generalized to other disease states and immunological phenotypes. Roughly uniform sequencing depth across donors was assumed in presence/absence analyses, although this assumption may not hold. Three of the identified cytomegalovirus-associated TCR beta chains were confirmed in vitro to be specific for cytomegalovirus antigens. For the cohort, immune exposure information was limited to CMV serostatus. Correlated functional status among segregating V segments might be attributable to linkage disequilibrium, but an unknown experimental factor could not be ruled out. Because HLA typing was unavailable for some donors at each locus, only the typed subset was used in association tests. A later analysis found that most CMV-associated TCR beta chains appeared HLA-restricted, with HLA associations seemingly driven largely by CMV exposure. A further reported finding was that TCR beta sequences accurately predicted the HLA-A and HLA-B alleles for most subjects in the first cohort. A group of highly shared sequence variants was considered likely to be a technical artifact of the sequencing pipeline. The study listed approximately 150 TCR beta chains as associated with cytomegalovirus. The cohort was sequenced for TCR beta chains only, and without alpha or paired-chain data the features that could be detected were limited. An earlier analysis of around 600 of the donors showed that most TCR beta V segments appeared in productive rearrangements either about 90% or about 30% of the time, which broadly matched IMGT annotations. Assigning TCR associations to individual alleles was difficult when HLA alleles, especially DR and DQ, strongly co-occurred. Because counts were too low, more than 15 rarely observed V segments, including chromosome 9 orphons, were excluded from the earlier analysis of around 640 of the donors. A later analysis associated 17,000 or so TCR beta sequences with specific HLA alleles at a false discovery rate of 0.05. Across donors, most TCR sequences were observed very rarely, whereas some public TCRs were present in many individuals. Compared with equally common non-associated chains, HLA-associated TCR beta chains in a later analysis were more clonally expanded and had lower generation probabilities. A later genetic analysis associated a missense DCLRE1C variant with V-gene and J-gene trimming of TCR beta chains, and an independent cohort replicated the association.

The cohort comprised some 730 healthy bone marrow donors. Cohort members were all nominally healthy when sampled, although unrecorded immune exposures were likely present. The donor tested CMV seropositive, placing the donor among the roughly 270 seropositive members of the cohort. Every donor gave a peripheral blood sample, and the peripheral blood mononuclear cells from that sample were used for TCR beta sequencing. Genomic DNA extraction from the blood cell samples was performed with the Qiagen DNeasy Blood Extraction Kit. Library preparation used the immunoSEQ multiplex PCR assay. For the multiplex PCR, a mixture combining 60 forward primers for TCR Vbeta segments and 13 reverse primers for TCR Jbeta segments was used. The CDR3 region of rearranged TCR beta genes was amplified from genomic DNA with a multiplex PCR assay. The amplified TCR beta libraries were sequenced on the Illumina HiSeq System as 87-base-pair reads. Processing in the source paper ran as follows. Across the 670 or so repertoires, a later analysis counted 80 million or so unique TCR beta chains, 9 million to 14 million of which were shared by at least two donors. A nearest-neighbor algorithm error-corrected the raw reads and collapsed the reads into unique sequences, merging closely related sequences to remove PCR and sequencing errors. Alignment of CDR3 sequences to IMGT reference sequences was used to assign V, D and J gene segments. For a sequence to be retained, a match of at least six nucleotides was required to both a V gene segment and a J gene segment. Rearrangements were classified as productive when the CDR3 lacked stop codons and remained in frame with V and J, and all other rearrangements were classified as non-productive. Following IMGT convention, CDR3 was defined as the stretch from the second conserved V-encoded cysteine up to the conserved J-encoded phenylalanine. Sequences without an unambiguous match to a single V gene segment were excluded from the earlier analysis of about 630 of the donors. An earlier analysis of roughly 590 of the donors called V segments functional above 56.7% productive rearrangements and segregating when the between-donor standard deviation exceeded 5%. A statistical classification framework was developed to diagnose cytomegalovirus status using the catalog of TCR beta chain sequences. V and J gene assignment, in a later analysis, came from comparing TCR nucleotide sequences with IMGT/GENE-DB human TR gene sequences. The TCRdist pipeline was used in a later analysis to assign CDR3 sequences and most-parsimonious VDJ recombination scenarios. A later analysis defined each TCR beta chain by its CDR3 amino acid sequence plus V-gene family, and excluded reads lacking a unique V-gene family. A later analysis removed roughly 590 highly shared, low-generation-probability nucleotide sequences to deal with suspected cross-contamination and a sequencing artifact. For each public chain, a later analysis derived a clonal expansion index from normalized ranks of inferred template counts within each repertoire. In a later analysis, generation probabilities were computed with a VDJ recombination model fitted to out-of-frame rearrangements, and the resulting probabilities were checked against IGoR. A later analysis scored TCR-TCR, TCR-HLA and TCR-CMV co-occurrence with hypergeometric tests, applying a repertoire-size bias correction to TCR pairs. A later analysis estimated false discovery rates by permuting HLA or CMV assignments 20 times. In a later analysis, co-occurring TCRs were grouped with DBSCAN, and TCRdist sequence similarity was added when clustering was performed within HLA-allele-positive subsets. Co-occurrence clustering excluded repertoires with fewer than 30,000 or more than 120,000 public chains, plus five with anomalous nucleotide sharing. This is the immuneACCESS table as TCRdb keeps it, with only in-frame sequences that have V and J called. A part of the clones is gone; compared with another copy, unresolved V genes explain less than half, and the rest is unexplained. Clone size and the V and J calls come from that table; the DNA yielded D and trimming. For this sample the table gives 95,000 to 120,000 clones, of which 67% were detected only once. The biggest ten clones account for about 7.7% of the sample.

As for this clone: Its antigen target is currently unknown. Per-base quality was not reported, and no clone a single base away is much larger than it.

The sample comprised PBMCs. The clonotype was recovered from a man aged 18 to 30 in good health and CMV-seropositive.

The nucleotide sequence is TGTGCCATCAGGATACAGGGGGAAACCGGGGAGCTGTTTTTT. This gives the protein CAIRIQGETGELFF. Recombination linked TRBV10-3 to TRBJ2-2; 8 of the junction bases match TRBD1. The CDR3 numbers 14 residues from cysteine through phenylalanine. Only the CDR3 DNA stays, 42 bases, in frame from base 1. CDR1 and CDR2, looked up from the germline V gene, are ENHRY and SYGVKD. Here V drops 6 bases and J drops 5 bases, and the junction holds 5 bases not matched to any gene.